This T cell receptor beta chain was observed in a study of PD-1 blockade in classical Hodgkin lymphoma. Study-wide results and limits: By C4D1, diversity of CD4+ TCRs had risen significantly, whereas that of CD8+ TCRs had not.

Profiled with immunoSEQ multiplex PCR; TCRdb holds only in-frame clones, not every one. Of 6,000 to 7,500 clones listed, approximately 80% are singletons. This sample's time point: cycle 4 day 1 (C4D1), after five to seven weeks of nivolumab. There was relapse after autologous stem cell transplantation in every patient, and there was variation in brentuximab vedotin exposure. Within the sample, this clone is medium-sized. Its antigen is as yet unknown. Trimming took 0 bases from V and 4 from J, leaving 12 bases between them. CDR1 is SQVTM and CDR2 is ANQGSEA in the germline V gene. This CDR3 comprises 14 residues.

This chain uses TRBV29-1 with TRBJ2-5, with D tentatively TRBD1 (5 bases). Sequenced material: peripheral blood mononuclear cells (PBMCs), taken before the fourth cycle of nivolumab. This receptor was identified in a human donor with classical Hodgkin lymphoma. The CDR3 coding sequence is TGCAGCGTTGAAGATCCAGGGCCATCAGAGACCCAGTACTTC. Translation gives CSVEDPGPSETQYF.